This T cell receptor beta chain was recovered during a study of T-cell memory formation after mild COVID-19. V gave up 4 bases and J gave up 0 bases, with 13 bases separating them. Germline values: CDR1 DFQATT, CDR2 SNEGSKA (reference sequence). The CDR3 has 14 amino acids. Study-level results: Researchers could not confirm that second-wave clones peaking on day 37 targeted SARS-CoV-2. Some responding clones appeared in pre-infection memory, suggesting cross-reactive memory joined. Contracting clones from day 15 to 85 showed balanced CD4/CD8; later expanders favored CD4+. Among CD4+ contracting clones, most were CM and EM, and CD8+ ones EMRA.

TCRdb reanalysed the 5' RACE reads using MiXCR and keeps one entry per CDR3 protein. This table holds some 180,000 distinct CDR3 sequences, 10% to 15% found once. This clonotype came up a few times. Its antigen is as yet unknown. Sequenced input: PBMCs or a T cell subset sorted from them (not recorded which). The chain is built from TRBV20-1 and TRBJ2-7, with a tentative D call TRBD2 (6 bases). The sequence was obtained from a man between 18 and 35 years old who had mild COVID-19 (a few samples of this study predate the infection). Cell type and time point are not known. CDR3 amino acids: CSANRDLGSYEQYV. The CDR3 region has the DNA TGCAGTGCTAACCGGGACTTGGGCTCCTACGAGCAGTACGTC.